These 29 T cell receptor beta chains share one sample of origin, sequenced in a study of cytomegalovirus exposure and HLA in healthy donors. The PCR made use of 60 Vbeta and 13 Jbeta primers. The protocol was immunoSEQ multiplex PCR, while the TCRdb copy is restricted to in-frame clones and leaves out a portion. The sample includes 200,000 to 250,000 clones, approximately 87% seen only once; the top ten take around 1.2%. Sequencing input: PBMCs. The receptors derive from a human donor in good health.

The rearrangement links TRBV7-2 to TRBJ1-2; no reliable D call. The CDR3 length is 17 residues. V shed 6 bases and J shed 0 bases, with 20 bases lying between them. CDR1 and CDR2 from the germline V gene are SGHTA and FQGNSA. The CDR3 is CASRKIPLRESNYGYTF. The CDR3 DNA sequence: TGTGCCAGCAGGAAAATCCCCCTACGAGAATCTAACTATGGCTACACCTTC.

The chain couples TRBV7-9 to TRBJ2-7, with D hard to call. The germline gives CDR1 SEHNR, CDR2 FQNEAQ (reference sequence). The length of the CDR3 is 11 residues. The V end was cut by 2 bases, the J end by 3 bases, with 2 bases between. The chain's CDR3 is CASSLYYEQYF. In nucleotides, the CDR3 is TGTGCCAGCAGCTTATACTACGAGCAGTACTTC.

This clone has just a few counts. The chain uses TRBV19 and TRBJ1-2; TRBD1 might be the D (5 bases). In germline, CDR1 is LNHDA, CDR2 SQIVND (reference sequence). The CDR3 is 15 amino acids. The V gene lost 3 bases and the J gene lost 8 bases, with 19 bases spanning the gap. CDR3 residues: CASSILRQGSGGYTF. DNA for the CDR3: TGTGCCAGTAGTATCCTCCGTCAGGGATCGGGCGGCTACACCTTC.

The chain couples TRBV7-3 to TRBJ2-5; the D gene is possibly TRBD2 (7 bases). The CDR3 covers 16 residues. Germline V gives CDR1 SGHTA, CDR2 FQGTGA. Trimming pared 1 base from V and 3 bases from J, leaving 15 bases between. The CDR3 sequence is CASSLMGGAGEETQYF. The CDR3 DNA sequence: TGTGCCAGCAGCTTAATGGGGGGGGCAGGGGAAGAGACCCAGTACTTC.

The chain carries TRBV7-2 and TRBJ1-1; TRBD1 might be the D (6 bases). CDR3 length: 14 residues. The ends were cut back, 5 bases at V and 0 bases at J, with 10 bases in the middle. CDR1 is SGHTA and CDR2 is FQGNSA in the germline V gene. CDR3 in amino acids: CASSLRGLNTEAFF. The CDR3 DNA is TGTGCCAGCAGCCTCAGGGGCTTGAACACTGAAGCTTTCTTT. Full variable domain (rest looked up from reference TRBV7-2 and TRBJ1-1): GAGVSQSPSNKVTEKGKDVELRCDPISGHTALYWYRQSLGQGLEFLIYFQGNSAPDKSGLPSDRFSAERTGGSVSTLTIQRTQQEDSAVYLCASSLRGLNTEAFFGQGTRLTVV.

The rearrangement uses TRBV19 and TRBJ2-3; 8 bases are shared with TRBD2. Losses at the gene ends were 1 base for V and 4 bases for J; bases not matched to a gene: 7. The germline CDR1 and CDR2 sequences are LNHDA and SQIVND (reference sequence). The CDR3 sequence is 16 residues long. For the CDR3, the DNA is TGTGCCAGTAGTATAGGGATTAGCGGGAAGGCAGATACGCAGTATTTT. Amino acids: CASSIGISGKADTQYF.

The chain couples TRBV18 to TRBJ1-4; 9 positions agree with TRBD1. With 1 base clipped from V and 7 bases from J, the junction kept 4 bases outside the gene matches. The CDR3 is 15 residues long. Germline V gene lookup returns CDR1 KGHSH and CDR2 LQKENI. The CDR3 region is CASSPRTGDVEKLFF. CDR3 coding DNA: TGTGCCAGCTCACCACGGACAGGGGATGTTGAAAAACTGTTTTTT.

The chain joins TRBV5-1 to TRBJ2-7; 13 bases map to TRBD2. The V gene end was trimmed by 3 bases and the J gene end by 5 bases; junction bases not matched to a gene: 2. Germline CDR1 and CDR2: SGHRS and YFSETQ. There are 14 residues in the CDR3. The CDR3 is CASSWTSGSHEQYF. In nucleotides, the CDR3 is TGCGCCAGCAGCTGGACTAGCGGGAGCCACGAGCAGTACTTC.

V and J are TRBV7-9 and TRBJ2-1, with 9 nucleotides matching TRBD2. CDR1 is SEHNR and CDR2 is FQNEAQ in the germline V gene (reference sequence). Trimming cost V 10 bases and J 3 bases; bases outside gene matches: 16. The CDR3 has 17 residues. The CDR3 bases are TGTGCCACTGACAGGGCGGGAGGGATACACCACTACAATGAGCAGTTCTTC. It translates to CATDRAGGIHHYNEQFF.

The chain carries TRBV28 and TRBJ2-5; possibly TRBD2 for D (5 bases). V gave up 3 bases and J gave up 2 bases, with 7 bases separating them. The CDR3 is made up of 13 amino acids. Looked up from germline, CDR1 is MDHEN and CDR2 is SYDVKM. CDR3 sequence: CASSFSGQETQYF. Here the CDR3 DNA reads TGTGCCAGCAGTTTTTCGGGGCAAGAGACCCAGTACTTC.

J is TRBJ2-1 and V is TRBV9, with 10 bases aligning to TRBD2. The germline CDR1 and CDR2 sequences are SGDLS and YYNGEE. This CDR3 has 16 residues. Trimming took 4 bases from V and 4 from J; bases not matched to a gene: 8. CDR3 residues: CASSSTPLAGYNEQFF. The CDR3 coding sequence is TGTGCCAGCAGCTCCACCCCACTAGCGGGGTACAATGAGCAGTTCTTC.

The rearrangement links TRBV23-1 to TRBJ1-5, with 8 bases identical to TRBD1. TRBV23-1 is noted as an ORF with a role that remains uncertain. This CDR3 has 13 amino acids. Trimming took 10 bases from V and 6 from J; bases not matched to a gene: 8. The CDR3 spells CATDRAPSQPQHF. In nucleotides, the CDR3 is TGCGCCACGGACAGGGCTCCAAGTCAGCCCCAGCATTTT.

This chain uses TRBV14 with TRBJ2-3; 7 bases map to TRBD2. CDR3 size: 16 residues. Unmatched junction bases numbered 8, after V lost 1 base and J lost 4 bases. Germline lookup yields CDR1 SGHDN and CDR2 FVKESK. The DNA of the CDR3 is TGTGCCAGCAGCCAAGTTGGCGGGAGCTGGCCAGATACGCAGTATTTT. Translated, it gives CASSQVGGSWPDTQYF.

The genes are TRBV12-5 and TRBJ1-5, with 12 bases lining up with TRBD1. The CDR3 length is 16 residues. CDR1 and CDR2 (germline): LGHNT, FRNRAP. V lost 5 bases to trimming and J lost 3 bases; unmatched junction nucleotides: 5. The CDR3: CASGRGTGGDNQPQHF. The CDR3 coding sequence is TGTGCTAGTGGTCGGGGGACAGGGGGCGACAATCAGCCCCAGCATTTT.

The V gene is TRBV7-9, the J gene TRBJ2-1, with TRBD2 matching over 7 bases. The CDR3 totals 13 residues. The germline gives CDR1 SEHNR, CDR2 FQNEAQ (reference sequence). Losses at the gene ends were 4 bases for V and 6 bases for J; bases not matched to a gene: 3. The CDR3 DNA is TGTGCCAGCAGCTCTAGCGGATTCAATGAGCAGTTCTTC. Translated: CASSSSGFNEQFF.

The J gene is TRBJ2-1, the V gene TRBV6-5; weak D call: TRBD1 (6 bases). Trimming removed 6 bases from V and 6 bases from J, with 12 bases in between. The CDR3 runs 13 residues. Germline CDR1 reads MNHEY; CDR2 reads SVGAGI. In DNA, the CDR3 is TGTGCCAGCAGCCCGGGACAAAGCAATGAGCAGTTCTTC. Residues: CASSPGQSNEQFF.

This clone was recorded once. This chain joins TRBV5-1 and TRBJ2-5; a possible D gene is TRBD2 (5 bases). Germline V CDR1 and CDR2: SGHRS, YFSETQ. Trimming stripped 4 bases from V and 5 bases from J, with 12 bases between. This CDR3 has 13 residues. The CDR3 DNA sequence: TGCGCCAGCAGCCCCCGGCGGGTTGAGACCCAGTACTTC. It encodes CASSPRRVETQYF. Variable domain in full (rest from reference TRBV5-1 and TRBJ2-5): KAGVTQTPRYLIKTRGQQVTLSCSPISGHRSVSWYQQTPGQGLQFLFEYFSETQRNKGNFPGRFSGRQFSNSRSEMNVSTLELGDSALYLCASSPRRVETQYFGPGTRLLVL.

There are a few counts of this clone. J is TRBJ1-1 and V is TRBV27; 7 bases map to TRBD1. Germline lookup yields CDR1 MNHEY and CDR2 SMNVEV (reference sequence). CDR3 length: 14 residues. J lost 6 bases, V lost 1 base, and 5 bases had no gene match. The chain's CDR3 is CASSLYRGKSEAFF. The CDR3 coding sequence is TGTGCCAGCAGTTTATACAGGGGAAAATCTGAAGCTTTCTTT.

This clone was counted a single time. The V and J genes are TRBV28 and TRBJ1-1; D is uncertain. CDR3 size: 17 residues. V was shortened by 2 bases and J by 3 bases, with 19 bases between the two germline ends. The germline CDR1 and CDR2 sequences are MDHEN and SYDVKM. Written as DNA, the CDR3 is TGTGCCAGCAGTTTACCAAGAAGCCCTAAGCTGGACACTGAAGCTTTCTTT. Translated, it gives CASSLPRSPKLDTEAFF.

A single count supports this clone. The V gene is TRBV2, the J gene TRBJ2-7; possible D gene TRBD2, 6 bases. Germline loops: CDR1 SNHLY, CDR2 FYNNEI. There are 15 residues in the CDR3. V was trimmed by 5 bases and J by 5 bases, leaving 19 bases between them. This CDR3 is CASSPPFGSSHEQYF. DNA of the CDR3: TGTGCCAGCAGTCCTCCGTTCGGGAGTTCCCACGAGCAGTACTTC. Variable domain in full (rest from reference TRBV2 and TRBJ2-7): EPEVTQTPSHQVTQMGQEVILRCVPISNHLYFYWYRQILGQKVEFLVSFYNNEISEKSEIFDDQFSVERPDGSNFTLKIRSTKLEDSAMYFCASSPPFGSSHEQYFGPGTRLTVT.

The V call is TRBV7-2, the J call TRBJ1-5; no reliable D call. The length of the CDR3 is 13 residues. CDR1 SGHTA and CDR2 FQGNSA come from the germline V gene. V gave up 7 bases and J gave up 0 bases, with 7 bases separating them. CDR3: CASTQNSNQPQHF. The DNA of the CDR3 is TGTGCCAGCACCCAGAATAGCAATCAGCCCCAGCATTTT.

The rearrangement links TRBV7-9 to TRBJ2-2, with D unclear. The CDR3 runs to 14 residues. CDR1 SEHNR and CDR2 FQNEAQ come from the germline V gene (reference sequence). Trimming stripped 3 bases from V and 6 bases from J, with 11 bases between. The CDR3: CASSFGPLSGELFF. CDR3 nucleotides: TGTGCCAGCAGCTTTGGCCCTTTATCCGGGGAGCTGTTTTTT.

This clone was detected a few times. The chain uses TRBV30 and TRBJ1-2; no clear D gene. Trimming pared 3 bases from V and 8 bases from J, leaving 16 bases between. CDR1 is GTSNPN and CDR2 is SVGIG in the germline V gene (reference sequence). The CDR3 extends over 13 amino acids. The CDR3 reads CAWSGGRMGGYTF. For the CDR3, the DNA is TGTGCCTGGAGCGGTGGCAGGATGGGCGGCTACACCTTC.

In regard to this clone: Other DNA sequences in this specimen translate into the identical CDR3. The chain carries TRBV7-2 and TRBJ2-3; tentative D call: TRBD2 (6 bases). The CDR3 is 14 residues long. V lost 3 bases to trimming and J lost 2 bases, with 9 bases between them. From germline, CDR1 is SGHTA and CDR2 FQGNSA. The CDR3 coding sequence is TGTGCCAGCAGCTTTAGCGGATCCACAGATACGCAGTATTTT. Protein sequence: CASSFSGSTDTQYF.

V is TRBV9 and J is TRBJ1-2; D gene uncertain. Trimming left V 0 bases short and J 5 bases short, with 5 bases between. Germline V gene sequence: CDR1 SGDLS, CDR2 YYNGEE. The CDR3 consists of 12 residues. The CDR3 DNA follows: TGTGCCAGCAGCGTAGACGGTTATGGCTACACCTTC. This encodes CASSVDGYGYTF. The variable domain in full, with the rest retrieved from reference TRBV9 and TRBJ1-2, is DSGVTQTPKHLITATGQRVTLRCSPRSGDLSVYWYQQSLDQGLQFLIQYYNGEERAKGNILERFSAQQFPDLHSELNLSSLELGDSALYFCASSVDGYGYTFGSGTRLTVV.

V is TRBV7-8 and J is TRBJ2-3; 16 bases are a match to TRBD2. CDR3 length: 20 amino acids. J lost 1 base, V lost 1 base, and 8 bases had no gene match. Germline-derived CDR1 and CDR2 are SGHVS and FQNEAQ. This CDR3 is CASSLVYGTSGRAGTDTQYF. The CDR3 DNA follows: TGTGCCAGCAGCTTAGTATACGGGACTAGCGGGAGGGCCGGCACAGATACGCAGTATTTT.

The CDR3 nucleotides are TGTGCCAGCAGTTACTCTGCGGGACAGCTCCACTTT. It yields the protein CASSYSAGQLHF. The V gene is TRBV6-5, the J gene TRBJ1-6; 7 bases align to TRBD1. The length of the CDR3 is 12 residues. Per germline, CDR1 MNHEY and CDR2 SVGAGI. V was clipped by 0 bases and J by 16 bases; unmatched bases: 3.

This clone was counted a single time. The chain combines TRBV19 with TRBJ2-7, with 8 bases matching TRBD1. This CDR3 is built from 13 residues. The V and J ends lost 3 bases and 2 bases, in that order; junction bases with no gene match: 0. Germline CDR1 LNHDA, CDR2 SQIVND (reference sequence). CDR3 bases: TGTGCCAGTAGTATGACAGGGGCCTACGAGCAGTACTTC. It yields the protein CASSMTGAYEQYF.

The chain is built from TRBV2 and TRBJ2-6; TRBD2 might be the D (6 bases). Germline loops: CDR1 SNHLY, CDR2 FYNNEI. The CDR3 has 16 amino acids. With 7 bases removed from V and 0 bases from J, the gap between germline ends came to 13 bases. CDR3 in DNA: TGTGCCAGCACGCGGGACCATACCTCTGGGGCCAACGTCCTGACTTTC. This translates into CASTRDHTSGANVLTF.